Below, 27 T cell receptor beta chains from the same sample are listed, as sequenced in a study of response to subunit inactivated influenza vaccine. TCRdb passed the RT-PCR reads through MiXCR, listing each CDR3 protein once. Of more than 150,000 distinct CDR3 sequences in the sample, about 10% were seen once. The sample in question was CD8+ T cells sorted from PBMCs, obtained 23 to 25 months after vaccination. The receptors come from a man aged 50 to 75 who received an inactivated influenza vaccine.

This clonotype has a count of ten or more. The chain joins TRBV5-1 to TRBJ1-2; 9 nucleotides line up with TRBD1. The V gene end was trimmed by 3 bases and the J gene end by 4 bases; junction bases not matched to a gene: 7. The CDR3 is made up of 15 amino acids. From germline, CDR1 is SGHRS and CDR2 YFSETQ. In DNA form, the CDR3 reads TGCGCCAGCAGCTCTCCGGGACAGGGAGGCTATGGCTACACCTTC. Protein: CASSSPGQGGYGYTF.

In its sample, this clonotype was seen a few times. The chain combines TRBV7-8 with TRBJ2-5, with D unresolved. Germline values: CDR1 SGHVS, CDR2 FQNEAQ. With 1 base removed from V and 4 bases from J, the gap between germline ends came to 19 bases. The CDR3 spans 17 residues. For the CDR3, the DNA is TGTGCCAGCAGCTTAGGCTTGATCGGGCAGAAAAGAGAGACCCAGTACTTC. Translated: CASSLGLIGQKRETQYF.

The V and J genes are TRBV7-9 and TRBJ2-3; D is unclear. V was pared by 7 bases and J by 1 base, with 6 bases between. Germline V gene data show CDR1 as SEHNR and CDR2 as FQNEAQ (reference sequence). This CDR3 spans 12 amino acids. The CDR3 here is CASNPGTDTQYF. The DNA of the CDR3 is TGTGCCAGCAACCCCGGCACAGATACGCAGTATTTT.

This clonotype has just a few counts. The chain combines TRBV5-4 with TRBJ1-1; D is unclear. Trimming left V 4 bases short and J 5 bases short, with 15 bases between. CDR3 length: 14 amino acids. Germline CDR1 and CDR2: SGHNT and YYREEE (reference sequence). In DNA form, the CDR3 reads TGTGCCAGCAGCCCAGTAGGAAGTGGGACTGAAGCTTTCTTT. This translates into CASSPVGSGTEAFF. The entire variable domain, with the rest obtained from reference TRBV5-4 and TRBJ1-1, is as follows: ETGVTQSPTHLIKTRGQQVTLRCSSQSGHNTVSWYQQALGQGPQFIFQYYREEENGRGNFPPRFSGLQFPNYSSELNVNALELDDSALYLCASSPVGSGTEAFFGQGTRLTVV.

Only a few counts were recorded for this clonotype. J is TRBJ2-7 and V is TRBV7-7; D unresolved. The V end was cut by 5 bases, the J end by 0 bases, with 11 bases between. The CDR3 extends over 14 amino acids. The V gene's germline CDR1 is SSHAT and CDR2 FNYEAQ (reference sequence). The CDR3 DNA follows: TGTGCCAGCAGCCCCAGTGAGAGCTCCTACGAGCAGTACTTC. Translated, it gives CASSPSESSYEQYF.

This clonotype was picked up many times. V gene TRBV15 combines with J gene TRBJ2-3; unclear D gene. V was shortened by 0 bases and J by 3 bases, with 16 bases between the two germline ends. The CDR3 spans 17 residues. CDR1 and CDR2 from the germline V gene are LNHNV and YYDKDF (reference sequence). The CDR3 loop is CATSRDAGRSLTDTQYF. CDR3 nucleotides: TGTGCCACCAGCAGAGATGCTGGCAGGAGCCTAACAGATACGCAGTATTTT.

V and J are TRBV4-1 and TRBJ2-7; TRBD2 matches at 8 bases. CDR1 is MGHRA, CDR2 YSYEKL, per germline. The length of the CDR3 is 13 residues. V trimming: 4 bases; J trimming: 4 bases; junction bases outside the gene matches: 3. The CDR3 is CASSPSSGYEQYF. The CDR3 nucleotides are TGCGCCAGCAGCCCGTCTAGCGGGTACGAGCAGTACTTC.

This clonotype was recorded a few times. CDR3 bases: TGTGCCAGCAGAAAGACTCCTGAAAACACCGGGGAGCTGTTTTTT. Translating it yields CASRKTPENTGELFF. V usage is TRBV7-9 and J usage is TRBJ2-2; D unclear. Germline V CDR1 and CDR2: SEHNR, FQNEAQ (reference sequence). Trimming removed 6 bases at V and 2 bases at J, with 13 bases between. The CDR3 runs 15 residues.

This clonotype was observed at least ten times. The rearrangement links TRBV19 to TRBJ2-1; D remains unclear. Germline-derived CDR1 and CDR2 are LNHDA and SQIVND (reference sequence). This CDR3 region has 13 residues. V was cut by 3 bases and J by 1 base, with 4 bases left in between. In DNA, the CDR3 is TGTGCCAGTAGTATTGGTTCCTACAATGAGCAGTTCTTC. It codes for CASSIGSYNEQFF.

Concerning this clonotype: A junction end diverges from the germline sequence, so it may reflect a read error. The chain is built from TRBV5-1 and TRBJ1-1; D might be TRBD1 (6 bases). The CDR3 runs to 12 residues. CDR1 is SGHRS, CDR2 YFSETQ, per germline. For the CDR3, the DNA is TGCGCCAGCAGCTTTGGGGGCACTAAAGCTTTCTTT. Translated: CASSFGGTKAFF.

This chain uses TRBV25-1 with TRBJ2-2; D call uncertain. V was cut by 7 bases and J by 1 base, with 10 bases left in between. This CDR3 is 14 amino acids long. From germline, CDR1 is MGHDK and CDR2 SYGVNS. The CDR3 here is CASTYVGNTGELFF. The DNA for the CDR3 is TGTGCCAGCACCTATGTAGGGAACACCGGGGAGCTGTTTTTT. Supplemented by reference TRBV25-1 and TRBJ2-2, the full variable domain reads EADIYQTPRYLVIGTGKKITLECSQTMGHDKMYWYQQDPGMELHLIHYSYGVNSTEKGDLSSESTVSRIRTEHFPLTLESARPSHTSQYLCASTYVGNTGELFFGEGSRLTVL.

This clonotype was observed a handful of times. This sequence joins TRBV21-1 and TRBJ2-4. TRBV21-1 is a recognized pseudogene. This CDR3 is 14 amino acids long. CDR3 in DNA: TGTGCCAGCAGCAAGGATTGTGACAAAAACATTCAGTACTTC. Protein sequence: CASSKDCDKNIQYF.

The chain recombines TRBV5-1 with TRBJ1-1; 8 bases are a match to TRBD1. The CDR3 runs 14 residues. Germline CDR1 SGHRS, CDR2 YFSETQ. The V and J ends lost 2 bases and 3 bases, in that order; junction bases with no gene match: 3. CDR3 sequence reads: CASSLNRGDTEAFF. The CDR3 bases are TGCGCCAGCAGCTTAAACAGGGGGGACACTGAAGCTTTCTTT.

At least ten counts were recorded for this clonotype. V gene TRBV12-3 or TRBV12-4 combines with J gene TRBJ1-4, with 8 bases matching TRBD1. The trim removed 7 bases at V and 7 bases at J, leaving 5 bases unmatched. CDR3 length: 13 amino acids. The CDR3 protein is CASTRQGSEKLFF. In nucleotides, the CDR3 is TGTGCCAGCACCAGACAGGGGAGTGAAAAACTGTTTTTT.

This clonotype was picked up a small number of times. The chain couples TRBV28 to TRBJ1-6; possibly TRBD1 for D (6 bases). The CDR3 has 15 residues. V was pared by 3 bases and J by 4 bases, with 10 bases between. Per the germline V gene, CDR1 is MDHEN and CDR2 is SYDVKM. The chain's CDR3 is CASSFAGQYNSPLHF. CDR3 coding DNA: TGTGCCAGCAGTTTCGCTGGACAGTATAATTCACCCCTCCACTTT.

This chain uses TRBV7-8 with TRBJ1-5, with D possibly matching TRBD1 (5 bases). Germline V gene data show CDR1 as SGHVS and CDR2 as FQNEAQ. The V end lost 5 bases, the J end lost 0 bases, and 8 bases lay between the germline ends. This CDR3 has 14 residues. CDR3 region: CASSDSYSNQPQHF. CDR3 nucleotide sequence: TGTGCCAGCAGCGACAGCTATAGCAATCAGCCCCAGCATTTT.

V gene TRBV7-8 combines with J gene TRBJ1-1, with TRBD1 as a possible D gene (5 bases). The CDR3 is made up of 14 amino acids. The germline gives CDR1 SGHVS, CDR2 FQNEAQ. Trimming cost V 6 bases and J 0 bases, with 11 bases left between them. CDR3: CASSWGVMNTEAFF. CDR3 coding DNA: TGTGCCAGCAGTTGGGGGGTCATGAACACTGAAGCTTTCTTT.

This clonotype turned up a few times. V usage is TRBV5-6 and J usage is TRBJ2-7; tentative D call: TRBD2 (5 bases). The CDR3 is made up of 15 amino acids. CDR1 is SGHDT, CDR2 YYEEEE, per germline. V lost 0 bases to trimming and J lost 5 bases, with 15 bases between them. This CDR3 is CASSLALRGLHEQYF. The CDR3 DNA follows: TGTGCCAGCAGCTTGGCCCTCCGAGGGCTCCACGAGCAGTACTTC.

The J gene is TRBJ2-2, the V gene TRBV5-5; unclear D gene. V lost 2 bases, J lost 7 bases, and 15 bases lay in between. Germline CDR1 SGHKS, CDR2 YYEKEE (reference sequence). The CDR3 sequence is 15 residues long. The CDR3 here is CASSFELSRVGELFF. The CDR3 nucleotides are TGTGCCAGCAGCTTCGAGCTTAGTCGTGTCGGGGAGCTGTTTTTT.

On this clonotype itself: This may arise from a read error, as a much more abundant clone is one base away. The rearrangement uses TRBV4-3 and TRBJ2-2; tentatively, D is TRBD2 (6 bases). The CDR3 has 13 amino acids. The germline V gene encodes CDR1 LGHNA and CDR2 YSLEER. The CDR3 DNA reads as TGCGCCAGCAGCTCGTTTGTGGGCGGGGATCTGTTTTTT. It yields the protein CASSSFVGGDLFF.

This clonotype was counted a few times. The chain couples TRBV6-2 or TRBV6-3 to TRBJ1-5; D is perhaps TRBD1 (5 bases). Germline V gene sequence: CDR1 MNHEY, CDR2 SVGEGT. The CDR3 runs 12 residues. V was pared by 2 bases and J by 15 bases, with 14 bases between. CDR3 sequence (DNA): TGTGCCAGCAGTTACCCCACAGGTGATGGGCATTTT. Translated: CASSYPTGDGHF.

This clonotype was detected a few times. This sequence joins TRBV29-1 and TRBJ2-1; D gene unclear. V gave up 0 bases and J gave up 3 bases, with 9 bases separating them. From germline, CDR1 is SQVTM and CDR2 ANQGSEA. The CDR3 sequence is 14 residues long. The CDR3 spells CSVEDTWDYNEQFF. Here the CDR3 DNA reads TGCAGCGTTGAAGACACCTGGGACTACAATGAGCAGTTCTTC.

This clonotype has only a few counts. The chain joins TRBV7-9 to TRBJ2-3, with D tentatively TRBD1 (5 bases). CDR1 and CDR2 (germline): SEHNR, FQNEAQ (reference sequence). The ends were cut back, 1 base at V and 7 bases at J, with 18 bases in the middle. The CDR3 spans 16 residues. The CDR3 reads CASSLDLGRERYTQYF. DNA of the CDR3: TGTGCCAGCAGCTTAGACCTGGGCAGGGAAAGGTATACGCAGTATTTT.

Ten or more counts support this clonotype. The rearrangement links TRBV28 to TRBJ2-2, with D hard to call. Germline loops: CDR1 MDHEN, CDR2 SYDVKM. Trimming cost V 2 bases and J 1 base, with 5 bases left between them. This CDR3 contains 14 residues. The CDR3 DNA is TGTGCCAGCAGTTTAGGGGAGAACACCGGGGAGCTGTTTTTT. It is translated as CASSLGENTGELFF.

Only a few counts were recorded for this clonotype. The gene calls are TRBV12-3 or TRBV12-4 and TRBJ2-3; no firm D call. V was cut by 3 bases and J by 5 bases, with 18 bases left in between. The CDR3 totals 16 residues. CDR3 protein: CASSFRYQGPEDTQYF. The CDR3 DNA sequence: TGTGCCAGCAGTTTCCGGTACCAAGGGCCCGAAGATACGCAGTATTTT.

This chain links TRBV11-1 with TRBJ2-2, with a weak D call TRBD1 (5 bases). Trimming stripped 3 bases from V and 4 bases from J, with 12 bases between. This CDR3 is built from 15 residues. Per the germline V gene, CDR1 is SGHAT and CDR2 is FQDESV (reference sequence). CDR3 nucleotide sequence: TGTGCCAGCAGCTTTGCAGGGTGGGGCACCGGGGAGCTGTTTTTT. It translates to CASSFAGWGTGELFF. The whole variable domain, remainder taken from reference TRBV11-1 and TRBJ2-2, is EAEVAQSPRYKITEKSQAVAFWCDPISGHATLYWYRQILGQGPELLVQFQDESVVDDSQLPKDRFSAERLKGVDSTLKIQPAELGDSAMYLCASSFAGWGTGELFFGEGSRLTVL.

This clonotype was recorded a few times. The chain recombines TRBV9 with TRBJ2-3; TRBD2 is a possible D gene (5 bases). V gave up 2 bases and J gave up 5 bases, with 12 bases separating them. CDR1 SGDLS and CDR2 YYNGEE come from the germline V gene. The CDR3 has 14 amino acids. CDR3 loop: CASSVSGLRDTQYF. The DNA for the CDR3 is TGTGCCAGCAGCGTTTCGGGATTGAGAGATACGCAGTATTTT.